This T cell receptor (beta chain) was documented in a study of T cell changes during pregnancy in multiple sclerosis. Data came from immunoSEQ multiplex PCR; TCRdb stores just in-frame clones and leaves some out. The sample has about 38,000 clones; around 90% are singletons. V dropped 7 bases and J dropped 8; count of bases not matched to a gene: 10. The germline V gene encodes CDR1 SNHLY and CDR2 FYNNEI. The CDR3 is made up of 14 amino acids. The chain uses TRBV2 and TRBJ2-1; 8 nucleotides agree with TRBD1. This clonotype originated in a female donor with multiple sclerosis, enrolled in a pregnancy study. Sequencing used CD8+ T cells from peripheral blood mononuclear cells, obtained after pregnancy. Here the CDR3 DNA reads TGTGCCAGCATTTCCGGACAGGGCATCCATGAGCAGTTCTTC. It specifies CASISGQGIHEQFF.